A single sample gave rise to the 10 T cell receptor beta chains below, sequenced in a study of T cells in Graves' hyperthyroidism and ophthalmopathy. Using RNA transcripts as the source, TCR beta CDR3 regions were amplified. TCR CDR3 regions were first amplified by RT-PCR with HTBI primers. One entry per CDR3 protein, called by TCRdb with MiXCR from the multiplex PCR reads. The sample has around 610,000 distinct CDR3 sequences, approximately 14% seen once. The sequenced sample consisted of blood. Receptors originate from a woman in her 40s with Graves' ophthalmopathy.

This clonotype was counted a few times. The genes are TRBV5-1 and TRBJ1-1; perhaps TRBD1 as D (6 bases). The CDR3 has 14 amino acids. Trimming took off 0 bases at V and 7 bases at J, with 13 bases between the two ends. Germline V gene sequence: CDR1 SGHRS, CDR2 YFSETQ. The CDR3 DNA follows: TGCGCCAGCAGCTTGGAGGCAGGGGCCTATGAAGCTTTCTTT. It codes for CASSLEAGAYEAFF.

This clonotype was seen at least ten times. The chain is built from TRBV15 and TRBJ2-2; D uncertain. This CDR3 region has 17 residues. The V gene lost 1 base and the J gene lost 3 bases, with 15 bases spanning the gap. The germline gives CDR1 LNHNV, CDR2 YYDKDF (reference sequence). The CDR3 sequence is CATSRGVINPDTGELFF. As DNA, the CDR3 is TGTGCCACCAGCAGAGGGGTCATCAACCCGGACACCGGGGAGCTGTTTTTT.

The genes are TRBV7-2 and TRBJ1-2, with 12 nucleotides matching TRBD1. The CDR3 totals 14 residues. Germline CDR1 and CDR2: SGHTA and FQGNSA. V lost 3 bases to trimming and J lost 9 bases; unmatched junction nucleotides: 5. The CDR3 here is CASSFPGQGASYTF. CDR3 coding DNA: TGTGCCAGCAGCTTCCCGGGACAGGGGGCGAGCTACACCTTC.

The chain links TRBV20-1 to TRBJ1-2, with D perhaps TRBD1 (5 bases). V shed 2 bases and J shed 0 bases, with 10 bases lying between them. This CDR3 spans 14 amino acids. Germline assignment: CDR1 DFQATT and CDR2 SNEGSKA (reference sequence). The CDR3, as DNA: TGCAGTGCTAGACGAGACAGCGCTAACTATGGCTACACCTTC. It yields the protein CSARRDSANYGYTF.

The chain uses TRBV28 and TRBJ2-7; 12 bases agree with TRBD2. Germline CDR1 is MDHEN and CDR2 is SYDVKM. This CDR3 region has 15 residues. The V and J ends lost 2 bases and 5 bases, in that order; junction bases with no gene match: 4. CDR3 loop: CASSLLTSGSDEQYF. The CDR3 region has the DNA TGTGCCAGCAGTTTACTGACTAGCGGGAGTGACGAGCAGTACTTC.

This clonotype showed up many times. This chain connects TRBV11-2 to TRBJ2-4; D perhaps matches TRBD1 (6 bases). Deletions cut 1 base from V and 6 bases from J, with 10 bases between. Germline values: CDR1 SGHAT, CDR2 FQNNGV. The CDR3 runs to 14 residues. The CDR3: CASSLGLQGNIQYF. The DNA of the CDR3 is TGTGCCAGCAGCTTAGGCTTACAGGGAAACATTCAGTACTTC. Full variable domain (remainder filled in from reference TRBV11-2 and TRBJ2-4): EAGVAQSPRYKIIEKRQSVAFWCNPISGHATLYWYQQILGQGPKLLIQFQNNGVVDDSQLPKDRFSAERLKGVDSTLKIQPAKLEDSAVYLCASSLGLQGNIQYFGAGTRLSVL.

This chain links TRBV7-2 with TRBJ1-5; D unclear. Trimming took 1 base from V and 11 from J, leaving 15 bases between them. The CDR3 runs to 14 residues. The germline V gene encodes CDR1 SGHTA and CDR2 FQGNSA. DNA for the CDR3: TGTGCCAGCAGCTTAGGCCCCGGGATCAAGGCCCAGCATTTT. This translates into CASSLGPGIKAQHF.

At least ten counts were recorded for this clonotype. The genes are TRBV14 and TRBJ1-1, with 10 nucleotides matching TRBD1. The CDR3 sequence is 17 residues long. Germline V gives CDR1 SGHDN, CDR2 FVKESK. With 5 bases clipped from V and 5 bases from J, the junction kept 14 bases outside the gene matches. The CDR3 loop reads CASSKQGTGALITEAFF. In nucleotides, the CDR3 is TGTGCCAGCAGCAAACAGGGGACAGGGGCTCTTATTACTGAAGCTTTCTTT.

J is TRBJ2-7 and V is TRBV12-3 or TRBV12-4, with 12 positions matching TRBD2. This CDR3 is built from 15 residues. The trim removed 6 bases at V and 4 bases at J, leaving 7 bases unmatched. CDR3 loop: CASSRRTSGIYEQYF. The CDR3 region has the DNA TGTGCCAGCAGCCGGAGGACTAGCGGGATTTACGAGCAGTACTTC.

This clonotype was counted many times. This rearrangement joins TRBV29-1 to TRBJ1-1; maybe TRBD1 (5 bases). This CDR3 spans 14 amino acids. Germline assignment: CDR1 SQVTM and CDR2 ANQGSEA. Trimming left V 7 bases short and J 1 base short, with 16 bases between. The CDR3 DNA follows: TGCAGCGGGGACGGGGCAAGCAGGAACACTGAAGCTTTCTTT. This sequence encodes CSGDGASRNTEAFF.